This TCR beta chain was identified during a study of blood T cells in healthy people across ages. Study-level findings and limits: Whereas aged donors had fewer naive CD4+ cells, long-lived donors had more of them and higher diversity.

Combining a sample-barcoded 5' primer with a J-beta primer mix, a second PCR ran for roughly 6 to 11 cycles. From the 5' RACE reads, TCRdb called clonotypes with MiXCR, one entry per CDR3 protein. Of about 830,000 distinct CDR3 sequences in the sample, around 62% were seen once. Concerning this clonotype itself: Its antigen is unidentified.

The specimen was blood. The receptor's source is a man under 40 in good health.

The CDR3 nucleotides read TGTGCCATCAGTGAGGCCGAGATATACGAGCAGTACTTC. This codes for CAISEAEIYEQYF. The rearrangement uses TRBV10-3 and TRBJ2-7; D remains ambiguous. Germline CDR1 and CDR2: ENHRY and SYGVKD. This CDR3 region has 13 residues. V was trimmed by 2 bases and J by 4 bases, leaving 9 bases between them.